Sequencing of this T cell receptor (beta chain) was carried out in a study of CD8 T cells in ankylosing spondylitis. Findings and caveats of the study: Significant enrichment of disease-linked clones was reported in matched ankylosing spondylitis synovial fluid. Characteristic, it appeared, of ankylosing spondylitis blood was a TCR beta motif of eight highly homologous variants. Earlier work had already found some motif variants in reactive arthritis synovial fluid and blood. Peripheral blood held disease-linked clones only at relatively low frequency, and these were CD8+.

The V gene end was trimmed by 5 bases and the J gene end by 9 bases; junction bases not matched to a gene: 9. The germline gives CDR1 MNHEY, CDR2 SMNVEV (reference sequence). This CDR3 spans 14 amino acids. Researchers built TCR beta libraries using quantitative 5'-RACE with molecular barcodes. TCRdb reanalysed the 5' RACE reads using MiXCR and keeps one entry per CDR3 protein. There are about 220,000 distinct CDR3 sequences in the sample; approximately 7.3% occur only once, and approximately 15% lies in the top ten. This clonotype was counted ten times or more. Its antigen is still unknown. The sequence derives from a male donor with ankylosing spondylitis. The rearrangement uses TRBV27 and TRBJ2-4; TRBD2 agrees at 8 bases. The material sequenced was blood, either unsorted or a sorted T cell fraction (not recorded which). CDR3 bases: TGTGCCAGCAGTCCCGGGGGGGGCGAAGTCATTCAGTACTTC. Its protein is CASSPGGGEVIQYF.